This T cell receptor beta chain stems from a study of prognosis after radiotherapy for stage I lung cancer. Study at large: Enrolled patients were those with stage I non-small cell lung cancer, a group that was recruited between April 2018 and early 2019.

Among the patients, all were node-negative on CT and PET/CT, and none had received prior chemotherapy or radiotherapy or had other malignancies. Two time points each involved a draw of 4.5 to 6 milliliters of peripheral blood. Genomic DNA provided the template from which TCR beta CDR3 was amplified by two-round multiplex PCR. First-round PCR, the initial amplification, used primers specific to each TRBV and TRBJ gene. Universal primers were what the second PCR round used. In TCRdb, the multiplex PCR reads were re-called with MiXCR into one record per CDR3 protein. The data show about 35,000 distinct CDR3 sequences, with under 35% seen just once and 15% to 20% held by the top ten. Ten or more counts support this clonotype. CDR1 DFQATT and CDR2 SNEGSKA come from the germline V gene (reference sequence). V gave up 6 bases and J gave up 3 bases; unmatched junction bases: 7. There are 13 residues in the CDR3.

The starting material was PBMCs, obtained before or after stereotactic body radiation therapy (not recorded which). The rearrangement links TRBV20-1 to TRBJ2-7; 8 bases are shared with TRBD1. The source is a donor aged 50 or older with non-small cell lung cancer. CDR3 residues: CSALGTGLYEQYF. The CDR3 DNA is TGCAGTGCACTAGGGACAGGCCTCTACGAGCAGTACTTC.